What follows are 17 T cell receptor beta chains derived from one specimen sequenced in a study of CD8 T cells in Susac syndrome. Reverse transcription used roughly 0.5 to 1 ug RNA and random hexamers. TCRdb fed the immunoSEQ multiplex PCR reads into MiXCR, producing one record per CDR3 protein. Of about 300,000 distinct CDR3 sequences detected, under 95% appear once; the ten largest clones hold roughly 0.064%. Source material: CD4+ T cells from PBMCs. The source is a human donor with multiple sclerosis.

The count of this clonotype is one. The chain uses TRBV20-1 and TRBJ2-5; D call uncertain. Germline V lookup: CDR1 DFQATT, CDR2 SNEGSKA (reference sequence). The CDR3 sequence is 16 residues long. The ends were cut back, 0 bases at V and 1 base at J, with 15 bases in the middle. CDR3 sequence: CSARDSSVSFQETQYF. The CDR3 coding sequence is TGCAGTGCTAGAGATTCGAGCGTATCCTTCCAAGAGACCCAGTACTTC.

The chain employs TRBV5-1 and TRBJ2-7; TRBD1 matches at 8 bases. This CDR3 region has 14 residues. V trimming: 4 bases; J trimming: 5 bases; junction bases outside the gene matches: 8. Germline CDR1 and CDR2: SGHRS and YFSETQ. The CDR3 here is CASSPRTGSDEQYF. Written as DNA, the CDR3 is TGCGCCAGCAGCCCGAGGACAGGGTCTGACGAGCAGTACTTC.

CDR3 nucleotides: TGCGCCAGCAGCTTGAGGCGGAACGAAGAGACCCAGTACTTC. Residues: CASSLRRNEETQYF. The chain combines TRBV5-1 with TRBJ2-5; no definite D call. Germline CDR1 and CDR2: SGHRS and YFSETQ. Trimming cost V 1 base and J 3 bases, with 10 bases left between them. The CDR3 has 14 amino acids.

The chain combines TRBV6-9 with TRBJ2-5; 8 nucleotides match TRBD2. The CDR3 has 16 amino acids. J gave up 0 bases and V 2 bases, and 5 bases lay outside the gene matches. The germline V gene encodes CDR1 MNHGY and CDR2 SVAAGI. CDR3 sequence (DNA): TGTGCCAGCAGTTATCGGGGGGGAAGGTACCAAGAGACCCAGTACTTC. Translated: CASSYRGGRYQETQYF.

The rearrangement uses TRBV7-9 and TRBJ2-1; D is uncertain. Germline values: CDR1 SEHNR, CDR2 FQNEAQ (reference sequence). Deletions cut 2 bases from V and 6 bases from J, with 5 bases between. The CDR3 covers 12 residues. CDR3 amino acids: CASSLSGNEQFF. Here the CDR3 DNA reads TGTGCCAGCAGCTTAAGTGGCAATGAGCAGTTCTTC.

The rearrangement uses TRBV27 and TRBJ1-6, with 9 bases lining up with TRBD1. Trimming removed 5 bases from V and 1 base from J; junction bases left unmatched: 9. Germline V CDR1 and CDR2: MNHEY, SMNVEV (reference sequence). The CDR3 covers 18 residues. The CDR3 nucleotides are TGTGCCAGCAGTATAAGGACAGGGGAAGAATCCTATAATTCACCCCTCCACTTT. It encodes CASSIRTGEESYNSPLHF.

The V gene is TRBV2, the J gene TRBJ2-3; D remains unclear. This CDR3 has 11 residues. CDR1 SNHLY and CDR2 FYNNEI come from the germline V gene. The V gene lost 7 bases and the J gene lost 6 bases, with 8 bases spanning the gap. Written as DNA, the CDR3 is TGTGCCAGCACAGAGCACGATACGCAGTATTTT. Amino acids: CASTEHDTQYF.

This clonotype appeared a single time. The V and J genes are TRBV9 and TRBJ1-5; no reliable D call. Trimming removed 0 bases from V and 7 bases from J, with 11 bases in between. Germline-derived CDR1 and CDR2 are SGDLS and YYNGEE. The CDR3 length is 14 residues. The CDR3 coding sequence is TGTGCCAGCAGCGTAGAGGGTGGGAGACAGCCCCAGCATTTT. Residues: CASSVEGGRQPQHF.

This clonotype has just one count. This sequence joins TRBV6-1 and TRBJ2-3; TRBD2 matches at 12 bases. CDR3 length: 17 residues. Germline CDR1 reads MNHNS; CDR2 reads SASEGT. The J segment lost 1 base and the V segment lost 7 bases, leaving 9 bases of the junction unmatched. As DNA, the CDR3 is TGTGCCAGCAACCCACTCCTAGCGGGGGGGCGCACAGATACGCAGTATTTT. This codes for CASNPLLAGGRTDTQYF.

The chain links TRBV4-1 to TRBJ1-5, with D possibly TRBD1 on 6 matching bases. Trimming removed 0 bases at V and 5 bases at J, with 14 bases between. The CDR3 totals 16 residues. Per germline, CDR1 MGHRA and CDR2 YSYEKL. Written as DNA, the CDR3 is TGCGCCAGCAGCCAAGATCTTGGACAGAGCCATCAGCCCCAGCATTTT. Translated, it gives CASSQDLGQSHQPQHF.

This chain joins TRBV18 and TRBJ1-1; TRBD1 is a possible D gene (6 bases). Trimming removed 2 bases at V and 3 bases at J, with 13 bases between. The CDR3 has 15 amino acids. Germline CDR1 and CDR2: KGHSH and LQKENI. The CDR3 coding sequence is TGTGCCAGCTCACCATCCCACAGGGAGGACACTGAAGCTTTCTTT. Translated: CASSPSHREDTEAFF.

J is TRBJ2-5 and V is TRBV5-4, with TRBD2 matching 9 bases. Germline V gene sequence: CDR1 SGHNT, CDR2 YYREEE (reference sequence). There are 16 residues in the CDR3. V shed 0 bases, J shed 2 bases, and the junction held 5 bases outside the gene matches. The CDR3 loop is CASSLDAGGGQETQYF. DNA for the CDR3: TGTGCCAGCAGCTTGGATGCGGGAGGGGGGCAAGAGACCCAGTACTTC.

The rearrangement links TRBV6-1 to TRBJ2-3; no clear D. Germline-derived CDR1 and CDR2 are MNHNS and SASEGT. V lost 6 bases to trimming and J lost 6 bases, with 22 bases between them. The CDR3 covers 16 residues. The CDR3 loop is CASRPFGTGSDDTQYF. Here the CDR3 DNA reads TGTGCCAGCAGACCCTTTGGTACCGGTTCTGATGATACGCAGTATTTT.

The rearrangement joins TRBV10-3 to TRBJ2-3; the match to TRBD2 covers 9 bases. Germline V gene lookup returns CDR1 ENHRY and CDR2 SYGVKD. The CDR3 length is 17 residues. V lost 5 bases to trimming and J lost 2 bases; unmatched junction nucleotides: 11. The CDR3 DNA follows: TGTGCCATCAGTAAAACACTAGCGGGTCCAGACACAGATACGCAGTATTTT. This codes for CAISKTLAGPDTDTQYF.

CDR3 loop: CASSQVAGTGQETQYF. The DNA of the CDR3 is TGTGCCAGCAGCCAAGTGGCCGGGACAGGTCAAGAGACCCAGTACTTC. The genes are TRBV3-1 and TRBJ2-5, with 8 bases lining up with TRBD1. CDR3 length equals 16 residues. Germline CDR1 is LGHDT and CDR2 is YNNKEL (reference sequence). The V segment lost 1 base and the J segment 2 bases; nucleotides outside the gene matches: 6.

This clonotype was counted a single time. The chain uses TRBV3-1 and TRBJ2-1; 9 nucleotides match TRBD2. Germline V gives CDR1 LGHDT, CDR2 YNNKEL (reference sequence). The length of the CDR3 is 15 residues. V shed 1 base and J 6 bases; nucleotides not matched to a gene: 4. DNA of the CDR3: TGTGCCAGCAGCCAAGGAAGAGCGGGGGGCAATGAGCAGTTCTTC. Protein sequence: CASSQGRAGGNEQFF.

The genes are TRBV9 and TRBJ2-1, with 11 bases aligning to TRBD2. Germline-derived CDR1 and CDR2 are SGDLS and YYNGEE. This CDR3 contains 16 residues. Trimming took 2 bases from V and 2 from J; bases not matched to a gene: 3. The CDR3 DNA is TGTGCCAGCAGCGTGGGGACTAGCGGAACCTACAATGAGCAGTTCTTC. Translated: CASSVGTSGTYNEQFF.